This T cell receptor beta chain was sequenced for a study of blood T cell repertoires in COVID-19 (dated by TCRdb to 2018 to 2020). The study in broad terms: The collaborator samples originated in the United States, Italy and Spain and spanned the acute and convalescent phases of COVID-19. The prospective study material was composed of cDNA or gDNA derived from T cells, B-cell-depleted T cells, or PBMCs. Nearly every sample came with metadata listing a de-identified subject ID, COVID-19 status, age in years and sex. A freely available public database, intended as a resource for researchers studying the immune response to SARS-CoV-2, is where the repertoires were released. Subjects who had been exposed to COVID-19, were actively infected with it, or had recovered from it provided the deeply sampled blood TCRbeta repertoires that made up the dataset. Samples came from the ongoing ImmuneRACE study (first 160 participants) plus 1,254 subjects from 6 global collaborators. Where available, HLA class I and class II types were taken from metadata supplied by the sample provider and were not determined by assay-based typing.

There are 13 amino acids in the CDR3, from cysteine to phenylalanine inclusive. Just the 39-base CDR3 DNA is kept, in frame starting at base 1. Looking up the germline V gene (reference sequence) yields CDR1 MNHEY and CDR2 SMNVEV. Trimming costs V 3 bases and J 4 bases, and their ends lie 8 bases apart. About this clone: Its cognate antigen has yet to be identified. Base qualities were left out, and no much larger clone turns up one base away.

A second Seattle source provided samples from volunteer blood donors who had recovered from COVID-19. Whole blood was collected in K2EDTA tubes by collaborating institutions according to the institutions' own protocols. For TCRbeta analysis, collaborator samples were shipped as frozen whole blood, as isolated PBMCs, or as DNA extracted from either sample type. TCRbeta CDR3 regions were amplified from genomic DNA by means of the immunoSEQ Assay, a bias-controlled multiplex PCR. The original methods were these. The number of nucleated cells in each sample was estimated by amplification of reference gene primers within the assay. Sequence reads were collapsed and filtered to measure the absolute abundance of every unique TCRbeta CDR3 rearrangement. For each sample, productive Simpson clonality was calculated by taking the square root of Simpson's diversity index across productive rearrangements. This immuneACCESS table, as held by TCRdb, lists in-frame sequences with V and J called but not all clones. Of the missing ones, under half trace to an unresolved V gene in checked studies; the others have no known cause. Clonal size and the V and J genes are those of that table, whereas D and trimming came from the DNA. This sample is represented by hundreds of thousands of clones; approximately 83% of them were singletons. The ten largest clones capture approximately 9% of the sample.

Findings and caveats that apply to the study as a whole: The amount of clinical and demographic metadata varied by source and participant and was provided uncurated.

Here the chain combines TRBV27 and TRBJ2-3; the D segment could be TRBD1, given 5 matching bases. Sequencing used peripheral blood. The sequence was obtained from a woman in her fifties or sixties who had recovered from COVID-19. CDR3 loop: CASSFQGSDTQYF. At the DNA level, the sequence is TGTGCCAGCAGTTTCCAGGGATCAGATACGCAGTATTTT.